The clone carrying this TCR beta chain occurred many times. The V and J ends lost 3 bases and 1 base respectively, with 9 bases between them. The CDR3 extends over 14 amino acids. All patients were untreated before thyroid surgery. The data originate from a study of metastatic and nonmetastatic thyroid tumors. For the study at large: The authors compared repertoires across blood and tumor or nodule tissue from malignant and benign thyroid patients.

Per the study methods: What underpinned the distant-metastasis classifier for papillary thyroid cancer was the set of CDR3 differences across clinicopathological groups. TCRdb called clones again from the PCR reads with MiXCR. The V and J calls and clone size are TCRdb's, not the authors'. The table records over 10,000 clones, 20% to 25% of them present only once. The chain recombines TRBV12-3 or TRBV12-4 with TRBJ1-1; the D is unclear. The sample taken for sequencing was blood. This clonotype was obtained from a male donor with papillary thyroid cancer or a benign thyroid nodule (not recorded which). Some clones in this sample may be carry-over from other donors' samples. For the CDR3, the DNA is TGTGCCAGCAGTTTCCCGACGGCGAACACTGAAGCTTTCTTT. Residues: CASSFPTANTEAFF.